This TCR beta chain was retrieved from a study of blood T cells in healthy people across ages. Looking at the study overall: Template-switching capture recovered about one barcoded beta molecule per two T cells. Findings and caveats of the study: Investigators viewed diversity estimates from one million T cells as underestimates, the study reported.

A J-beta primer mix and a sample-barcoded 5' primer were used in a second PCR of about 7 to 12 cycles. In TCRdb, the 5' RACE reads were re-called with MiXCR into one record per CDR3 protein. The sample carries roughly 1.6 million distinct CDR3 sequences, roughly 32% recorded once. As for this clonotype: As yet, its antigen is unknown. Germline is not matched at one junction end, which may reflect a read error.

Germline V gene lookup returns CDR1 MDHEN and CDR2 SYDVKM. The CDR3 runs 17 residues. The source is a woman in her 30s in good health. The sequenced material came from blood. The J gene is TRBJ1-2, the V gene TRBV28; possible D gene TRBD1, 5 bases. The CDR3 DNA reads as TGTACCAGCAGCCTGGGGCAGGCGCATCTTAGTAGTGGTGGCTACACCTTC. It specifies CTSSLGQAHLSSGGYTF.